The 27 T cell receptor beta chains presented below share a single source sample, sequenced in a study of cytomegalovirus exposure and HLA in healthy donors. Amplification used 60 Vbeta primers and 13 Jbeta primers. The repertoire was sequenced with immunoSEQ multiplex PCR; TCRdb's copy has only in-frame clones and lacks some. The sample holds roughly 120,000 clones. Sequencing was done on a sample of PBMCs. Every receptor here comes from a young man in good health and CMV-seronegative.

V is TRBV14 and J is TRBJ2-5, with TRBD2 matching 12 bases. The V and J ends lost 4 bases and 6 bases, in that order; junction bases with no gene match: 12. CDR3 length: 17 amino acids. Germline assignment: CDR1 SGHDN and CDR2 FVKESK. The CDR3 DNA sequence: TGTGCCAGCAGCCGAGTACAAGGACTAGCGGGGAAAAAGACCCAGTACTTC. It is translated as CASSRVQGLAGKKTQYF.

V is TRBV30 and J is TRBJ1-1, with 7 bases matching TRBD1. CDR3 length equals 11 residues. Germline CDR1 and CDR2: GTSNPN and SVGIG (reference sequence). V dropped 5 bases and J dropped 8; count of bases not matched to a gene: 5. CDR3 in DNA: TGTGCCTGGGGTGGGACAGACGAAGCTTTCTTT. It yields the protein CAWGGTDEAFF.

This rearrangement joins TRBV7-8 to TRBJ2-3; no clear D gene. CDR1 SGHVS and CDR2 FQNEAQ come from the germline V gene. CDR3 length equals 12 residues. The V gene lost 5 bases and the J gene lost 5 bases, with 8 bases spanning the gap. The CDR3 is CASSLTGDTQYF. In DNA, the CDR3 is TGTGCCAGCAGCCTAACCGGAGATACGCAGTATTTT. The variable domain in full, with the rest retrieved from reference TRBV7-8 and TRBJ2-3, is GAGVSQSPRYKVAKRGQDVALRCDPISGHVSLFWYQQALGQGPEFLTYFQNEAQLDKSGLPSDRFFAERPEGSVSTLKIQRTQQEDSAVYLCASSLTGDTQYFGPGTRLTVL.

The genes are TRBV6-1 and TRBJ1-2; possibly TRBD1 for D (5 bases). CDR3 length: 15 residues. Germline assignment: CDR1 MNHNS and CDR2 SASEGT. With 4 bases removed from V and 0 bases from J, the gap between germline ends came to 12 bases. CDR3 sequence reads: CASSARGNPNYGYTF. The CDR3 DNA reads as TGTGCCAGCAGTGCACGGGGGAACCCTAACTATGGCTACACCTTC.

The chain recombines TRBV5-6 with TRBJ2-7, with 16 bases identical to TRBD2. The CDR3 runs 17 residues. With V trimmed by 0 bases and J by 3 bases, 3 bases remained unmatched. Germline lookup yields CDR1 SGHDT and CDR2 YYEEEE. For the CDR3, the DNA is TGTGCCAGCAGCTTGGCGGGACTAGCGGGAGGGTACTACGAGCAGTACTTC. Translation: CASSLAGLAGGYYEQYF. Combining the CDR3 with reference TRBV5-6 and TRBJ2-7 gives the whole variable domain DAGVTQSPTHLIKTRGQQVTLRCSPKSGHDTVSWYQQALGQGPQFIFQYYEEEERQRGNFPDRFSGHQFPNYSSELNVNALLLGDSALYLCASSLAGLAGGYYEQYFGPGTRLTVT.

This rearrangement joins TRBV5-1 to TRBJ2-7; D is unclear. V was clipped by 4 bases and J by 5 bases, with 19 bases between them. The CDR3 is made up of 15 amino acids. Germline CDR1 SGHRS, CDR2 YFSETQ. Here the CDR3 reads CASSPSRTVTHEQYF. CDR3 DNA sequence: TGCGCCAGCAGCCCATCTCGTACGGTTACCCACGAGCAGTACTTC.

The rearrangement joins TRBV5-1 to TRBJ1-2; the match to TRBD1 covers 7 bases. This CDR3 is built from 12 residues. CDR1 and CDR2 from the germline V gene are SGHRS and YFSETQ. Losses at the gene ends were 4 bases for V and 8 bases for J; bases not matched to a gene: 5. CDR3: CASSKQGLGYTF. The CDR3 coding sequence is TGCGCCAGCAGCAAACAGGGGCTCGGCTACACCTTC.

The chain is built from TRBV19 and TRBJ1-4; D might be TRBD1 (6 bases). Germline V gene lookup returns CDR1 LNHDA and CDR2 SQIVND (reference sequence). The CDR3 is 17 amino acids. Trimming took off 7 bases at V and 8 bases at J, with 26 bases between the two ends. CDR3 protein: CASTSGRGLSVWEKLFF. The CDR3 coding sequence is TGTGCCAGTACCTCCGGCAGGGGTTTGTCAGTTTGGGAAAAACTGTTTTTT.

The gene calls are TRBV2 and TRBJ1-5; 8 nucleotides agree with TRBD1. The length of the CDR3 is 14 residues. CDR1 and CDR2 (germline): SNHLY, FYNNEI. Trimming cost V 3 bases and J 7 bases; bases outside gene matches: 5. In DNA, the CDR3 is TGTGCCAGCAGTGACCAGGGGGCTGAGCAGCCCCAGCATTTT. It translates to CASSDQGAEQPQHF.

The CDR3 sequence is CASSYSAGAGINTF. CDR3 bases: TGTGCCAGCAGTTACTCCGCGGGGGCTGGGATTAATACCTTC. The chain links TRBV6-5 to TRBJ1-2, with D possibly being TRBD1 (6 bases). The length of the CDR3 is 14 residues. Germline CDR1 reads MNHEY; CDR2 reads SVGAGI. V was cut by 0 bases and J by 14 bases, with 19 bases left in between.

V is TRBV27 and J is TRBJ1-5; unclear D gene. This CDR3 comprises 13 residues. Germline CDR1 MNHEY, CDR2 SMNVEV (reference sequence). The V end was cut by 4 bases, the J end by 7 bases, with 11 bases between. CDR3 region: CASSSQGGQPQHF. DNA for the CDR3: TGTGCCAGCAGTTCCCAAGGCGGCCAGCCCCAGCATTTT.

The CDR3 region is CASSTPGQGYHEQYF. CDR3 nucleotide sequence: TGTGCCAGCAGCACTCCGGGACAGGGTTATCACGAGCAGTACTTC. This chain links TRBV28 with TRBJ2-7; 9 bases fit TRBD1. Trimming cost V 6 bases and J 5 bases; bases outside gene matches: 11. Per germline, CDR1 MDHEN and CDR2 SYDVKM. This CDR3 has 15 residues.

In the case of this clone: Germline is not matched at one junction end, which may reflect a read error. This chain joins TRBV18 and TRBJ1-2; tentative D call: TRBD1 (6 bases). The CDR3 spans 14 residues. The V gene's germline CDR1 is KGHSH and CDR2 LQKENI. DNA of the CDR3: TGTGCCAGCTCACCCCTGGACAGCTACTATGGCCACACCTTC. Its protein is CASSPLDSYYGHTF.

The rearrangement joins TRBV5-1 to TRBJ2-1; 7 bases map to TRBD2. The CDR3 is made up of 16 amino acids. V dropped 1 base and J dropped 4; count of bases not matched to a gene: 8. Germline CDR1 and CDR2: SGHRS and YFSETQ. Here the CDR3 DNA reads TGCGCCAGCAGCTTGCCGCGCGGGAGCGCATACAATGAGCAGTTCTTC. Amino acids: CASSLPRGSAYNEQFF. The variable domain in full, completed from reference TRBV5-1 and TRBJ2-1, reads KAGVTQTPRYLIKTRGQQVTLSCSPISGHRSVSWYQQTPGQGLQFLFEYFSETQRNKGNFPGRFSGRQFSNSRSEMNVSTLELGDSALYLCASSLPRGSAYNEQFFGPGTRLTVL.

The chain joins TRBV18 to TRBJ2-4; D not certain. In germline, CDR1 is KGHSH, CDR2 LQKENI. V was cut by 5 bases and J by 7 bases, with 15 bases left in between. CDR3 size: 14 residues. Here the CDR3 DNA reads TGTGCCAGCTCATCCCCTCCCATACTGAACATTCAGTACTTC. This codes for CASSSPPILNIQYF.

The CDR3 coding sequence is TGTGCCAGCAGTTACTCGGGGCTAGCGGGGGCCCATACGCAGTATTTT. Amino acid sequence: CASSYSGLAGAHTQYF. The chain employs TRBV6-5 and TRBJ2-3; 10 bases are shared with TRBD2. The CDR3 is 16 residues long. Germline CDR1 and CDR2: MNHEY and SVGAGI. V shed 0 bases, J shed 7 bases, and the junction held 7 bases outside the gene matches.

The V call is TRBV7-2, the J call TRBJ1-5; D is ambiguous. Looked up from germline, CDR1 is SGHTA and CDR2 is FQGNSA. V lost 1 base and J lost 6, with 10 bases in between. The CDR3 is 14 residues long. CDR3 coding DNA: TGTGCCAGCAGCTTAGGCGGTCCACTTCAGCCCCAGCATTTT. Translated, it gives CASSLGGPLQPQHF.

The chain joins TRBV5-4 to TRBJ1-4; possible D gene TRBD1, 6 bases. Germline CDR1 and CDR2: SGHNT and YYREEE (reference sequence). The ends were cut back, 6 bases at V and 8 bases at J, with 17 bases in the middle. This CDR3 contains 14 residues. In DNA, the CDR3 is TGTGCCAGCACCTTACAGGGCCGTGGCGAAAAACTGTTTTTT. Encoded protein: CASTLQGRGEKLFF.

The chain couples TRBV28 to TRBJ2-2, with D possibly TRBD1 on 6 matching bases. CDR3 size: 19 residues. CDR1 MDHEN and CDR2 SYDVKM come from the germline V gene. Trimming stripped 1 base from V and 3 bases from J, with 21 bases between. In DNA form, the CDR3 reads TGTGCCAGCAGTTTATTACAAGGCAGGGGAAAATTTCACACCGGGGAGCTGTTTTTT. It is translated as CASSLLQGRGKFHTGELFF.

This chain joins TRBV28 and TRBJ1-5; possibly TRBD1 for D (5 bases). Deletions cut 7 bases from V and 1 base from J, with 17 bases between. The V gene's germline CDR1 is MDHEN and CDR2 SYDVKM. The CDR3 has 16 residues. CDR3 DNA sequence: TGTGCCAGCAAATGGCAGGGAAGCCCGAGCAATCAGCCCCAGCATTTT. This translates into CASKWQGSPSNQPQHF.

This CDR3 reads CASSFDEQFF. CDR3 DNA: TGTGCCAGCAGCTTCGATGAGCAGTTCTTC. The chain uses TRBV7-9 and TRBJ2-1; no clear D gene. This CDR3 has 10 residues. Trimming stripped 3 bases from V and 8 bases from J, with 2 bases between. Per germline, CDR1 SEHNR and CDR2 FQNEAQ (reference sequence).

CDR3 sequence: CASSLLGTQYF. The DNA of the CDR3 is TGTGCCAGCAGTCTACTAGGGACCCAGTACTTC. V gene TRBV6-5 combines with J gene TRBJ2-5, with a weak D call TRBD2 (5 bases). There are 11 residues in the CDR3. CDR1 and CDR2 from the germline V gene are MNHEY and SVGAGI. The ends were cut back, 5 bases at V and 7 bases at J, with 8 bases in the middle.

V and J are TRBV25-1 and TRBJ2-3; D may be TRBD1 (5 bases). This CDR3 is 14 amino acids long. Per germline, CDR1 MGHDK and CDR2 SYGVNS. Trimming removed 0 bases at V and 4 bases at J, with 8 bases between. DNA for the CDR3: TGTGCCAGCAGTGAATATGCAGGGTCAGATACGCAGTATTTT. This encodes CASSEYAGSDTQYF.

V usage is TRBV6-5 and J usage is TRBJ1-3; 7 bases line up with TRBD1. Germline trimming cut 2 bases from V and 4 bases from J; bases unmatched to any gene: 8. The CDR3 extends over 16 amino acids. Germline V gene lookup returns CDR1 MNHEY and CDR2 SVGAGI. As DNA, the CDR3 is TGTGCCAGCAGTTACAAAAACCCAGGGGGAGGAAACACCATATATTTT. Its translation: CASSYKNPGGGNTIYF.

V gene TRBV7-8 combines with J gene TRBJ1-2, with D possibly TRBD1 on 6 matching bases. V was shortened by 7 bases and J by 3 bases, with 15 bases between the two germline ends. The CDR3 has 14 residues. Germline V lookup: CDR1 SGHVS, CDR2 FQNEAQ. DNA for the CDR3: TGTGCCAGCATACCTGGCAGGGGACACTATGGCTACACCTTC. This gives the protein CASIPGRGHYGYTF.

The chain recombines TRBV5-4 with TRBJ1-2, with 9 bases aligning to TRBD1. From germline, CDR1 is SGHNT and CDR2 YYREEE (reference sequence). The CDR3 runs to 16 residues. The J segment lost 5 bases and the V segment lost 3 bases, leaving 11 bases of the junction unmatched. This chain's CDR3 is CASSSEDRGREYGYTF. DNA of the CDR3: TGTGCCAGCAGCTCCGAGGACAGGGGACGGGAGTATGGCTACACCTTC.

The gene calls are TRBV28 and TRBJ2-7, with D possibly matching TRBD2 (5 bases). Germline V gene sequence: CDR1 MDHEN, CDR2 SYDVKM. This CDR3 region has 14 residues. The ends were cut back, 8 bases at V and 6 bases at J, with 20 bases in the middle. CDR3 amino acids: CASSGMGIRIEQYF. CDR3 DNA sequence: TGTGCCAGCTCCGGGATGGGCATTCGTATCGAGCAGTACTTC.